This T cell receptor (beta chain) was identified in a study of technical replicates of blood from several donors. The V gene's germline CDR1 is SGHRS and CDR2 YFSETQ. Unmatched junction bases numbered 7, after V lost 4 bases and J lost 3 bases. This CDR3 is 15 amino acids long. Clones were sequenced by immunoSEQ multiplex PCR, and TCRdb holds only the in-frame ones, with some missing. The sample carries 73,000 or so clones, about 91% recorded once. This receptor was identified in a human donor in good health. Sequencing was performed on T cells isolated from PBMCs. The chain combines TRBV5-1 with TRBJ2-1; 7 bases are a match to TRBD2. The CDR3 DNA reads TGCGCCAGCAGCAGGGGAGGGATGGACTACAATGAGCAGTTCTTC. Its translation is CASSRGGMDYNEQFF. The full variable domain, with the rest looked up from reference TRBV5-1 and TRBJ2-1, is KAGVTQTPRYLIKTRGQQVTLSCSPISGHRSVSWYQQTPGQGLQFLFEYFSETQRNKGNFPGRFSGRQFSNSRSEMNVSTLELGDSALYLCASSRGGMDYNEQFFGPGTRLTVL.